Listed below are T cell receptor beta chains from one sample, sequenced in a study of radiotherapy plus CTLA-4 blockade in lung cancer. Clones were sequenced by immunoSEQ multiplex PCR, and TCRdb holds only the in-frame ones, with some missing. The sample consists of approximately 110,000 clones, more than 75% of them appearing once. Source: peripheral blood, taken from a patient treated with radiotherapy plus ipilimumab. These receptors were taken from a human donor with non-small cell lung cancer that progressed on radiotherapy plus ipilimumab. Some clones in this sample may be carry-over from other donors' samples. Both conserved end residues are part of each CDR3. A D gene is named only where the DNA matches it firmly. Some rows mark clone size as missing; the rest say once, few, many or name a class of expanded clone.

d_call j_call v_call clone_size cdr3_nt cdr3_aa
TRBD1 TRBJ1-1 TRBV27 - TGTGCCAGCAGTACCGGACAGGGTTTTGCTGAAGCTTTCTTT CASSTGQGFAEAFF
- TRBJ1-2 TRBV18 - TGTGCCAGCTCACCGAATGGCCCGGGGGCAGGGGAAGGCTATGGCTACACCTTC CASSPNGPGAGEGYGYTF
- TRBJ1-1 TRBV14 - TGTGCCAGCAGCCTCTTGGTGGACACTGAAGCTTTCTTT CASSLLVDTEAFF
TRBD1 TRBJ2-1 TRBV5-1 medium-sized TGCGCCAGCAGCGGGACCCCCCCGGGACAGGGTCACAATGAGCAGTTCTTC CASSGTPPGQGHNEQFF
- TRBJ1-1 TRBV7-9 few TGTGCCAGCAGCTTAGGGCAGGGAGAGCATGCTTTCTTT CASSLGQGEHAFF
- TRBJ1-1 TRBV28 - TGTGCCAGCATCGGAGGTTTTGGCACTGAAGCTTTCTTT CASIGGFGTEAFF
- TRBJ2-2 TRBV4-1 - TGCGCCAGCAGCCAAACCCACGAGAACACCGGGGAGCTGTTTTTT CASSQTHENTGELFF
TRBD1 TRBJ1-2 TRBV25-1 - TGTGCCAGCAGTGAAAGGACAGGCCCTACGAACTATGGCTACACCTTC CASSERTGPTNYGYTF
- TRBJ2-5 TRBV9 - TGTGCCAGCAGCGGACCGGGACTTCAACAAGAGACCCAGTACTTC CASSGPGLQQETQYF
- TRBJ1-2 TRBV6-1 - TGTGCCAGCAGTGCCCACAGGACCCTCCTGGATGGCTACACCTTC CASSAHRTLLDGYTF
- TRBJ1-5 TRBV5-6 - TGTGCCAGCAGCTTGGACCCCAATCAGCCCCAGCATTTT CASSLDPNQPQHF
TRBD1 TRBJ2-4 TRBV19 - TGTGCCAGTAGTATCCAGCGACAGGGGAGTATCGCCAAAAACATTCAGTACTTC CASSIQRQGSIAKNIQYF
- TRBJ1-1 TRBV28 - TGTGCCAGCAGTAGGATGAACACTGAAGCTTTCTTT CASSRMNTEAFF
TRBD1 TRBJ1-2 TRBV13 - TGTGCCAGCAGCTTGTTCGCAACAGGGACAGTCTATGGCTACACCTTC CASSLFATGTVYGYTF
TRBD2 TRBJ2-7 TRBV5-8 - TGTGCCAGCAGCTACGGGACTAGCGGGGGAAGAGGGTACTTC CASSYGTSGGRGYF
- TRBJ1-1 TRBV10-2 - TGCGCCAGCAGTGTTTACACTGAAGCTTTCTTT CASSVYTEAFF
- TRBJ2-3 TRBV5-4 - TGTGCCAGCAGCTTCGGGGGATCAGATACGCAGTATTTT CASSFGGSDTQYF
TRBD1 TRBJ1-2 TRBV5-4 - TGTGCCAGCAGCTCGCCCCGGGACAGGGAAGGGTATGGCTACACCTTC CASSSPRDREGYGYTF
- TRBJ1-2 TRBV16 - TGTGCCAGCAGCCACTTAGGAGGCCCCGGGGTCTATGGCTACACCTTC CASSHLGGPGVYGYTF
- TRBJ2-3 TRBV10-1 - TGCGCCAGGATGCATAGCAGCACAGATACGCAGTATTTT CARMHSSTDTQYF
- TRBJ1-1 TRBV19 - TGTGCCAGTAGTCCACAGGGTCGGTACACTGAAGCTTTCTTT CASSPQGRYTEAFF
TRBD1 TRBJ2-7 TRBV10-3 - TGTGCCATCAGCTACAACGCACAGGGGTTTTCCTACGAGCAGTACTTC CAISYNAQGFSYEQYF
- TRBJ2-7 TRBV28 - TGTGCCAGCAGTTTCAGCCAAGGTGGGGGCGGGCACGAGCAGTACTTC CASSFSQGGGGHEQYF
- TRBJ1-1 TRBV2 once TGTGCCAGCAGTGAAGCACGAGGGACTGAAGCTTTCTTT CASSEARGTEAFF
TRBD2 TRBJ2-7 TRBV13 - TGTGCCAGCAGCCGTCCCGGACTAGCACCCTTCAGCTCCTACGAGCAGTACTTC CASSRPGLAPFSSYEQYF
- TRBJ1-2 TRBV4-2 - TGTGCCAGCAGCCAAGTGGTTATCGACAGTTTAGGTGGCTACACCTTC CASSQVVIDSLGGYTF
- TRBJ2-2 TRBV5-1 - TGCGCCAGCAAAGCAGGGTCCGGGGCGAACACCGGGGAGCTGTTTTTT CASKAGSGANTGELFF
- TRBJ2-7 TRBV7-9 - TGTGCCAGCAGCCCCGGGGACCTAAAGGAGTACTTC CASSPGDLKEYF
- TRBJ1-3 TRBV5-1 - TGCGCCTCCAAGGACGCCGGCTCTGGAAACACCATATATTTT CASKDAGSGNTIYF
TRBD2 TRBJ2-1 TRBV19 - TGTGCCAGTAGTAGGAGGACTAGCGGGGGGGTGGATGAGCAGTTCTTC CASSRRTSGGVDEQFF
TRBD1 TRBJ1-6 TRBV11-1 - TGTGCCAGCAAAAAAGGGGCAGGGGGCTTTCCCCTCCACTTT CASKKGAGGFPLHF
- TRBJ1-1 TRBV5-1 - TGCGCCAGCACCGAGGGATTGGAAGCTTTCTTT CASTEGLEAFF
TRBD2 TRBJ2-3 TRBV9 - TGTGCCAGCAGCTCGGCTAGCGGGGGATTCACAGATACGCAGTATTTT CASSSASGGFTDTQYF
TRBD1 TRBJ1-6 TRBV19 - TGTGCCAGTAGTATTGTTGGACAGGGAACCTCACCCCTCCACTTT CASSIVGQGTSPLHF
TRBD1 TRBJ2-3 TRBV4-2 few TGTGCCAGCAGCCAAGATCGGGACAGGGGGTCAGGAGATACGCAGTATTTT CASSQDRDRGSGDTQYF
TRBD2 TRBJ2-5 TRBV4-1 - TGCGCCAGCAGCCAAGTAGTCGCTAGCGGGGGGGCCTTTGGGGAGACCCAGTACTTC CASSQVVASGGAFGETQYF
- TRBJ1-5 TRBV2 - TGTGCCAGCAGCCAGGACAGCGATAATCAGCCCCAGCATTTT CASSQDSDNQPQHF
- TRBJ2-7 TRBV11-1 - TGTGCCAGCAGCCCTACCCGGGACGAGCAGTACTTC CASSPTRDEQYF
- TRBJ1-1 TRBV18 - TGTGCCAGCTCACCGCAATGGAACACTGAAGCTTTCTTT CASSPQWNTEAFF
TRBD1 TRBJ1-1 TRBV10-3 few TGTGCCATCAGTGACCCCAGACAGGGCCAATCTGAAGCTTTCTTT CAISDPRQGQSEAFF
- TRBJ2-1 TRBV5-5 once TGTGCCAGCAGCTTTTTATCAGACCCACCCGAGGGCAATGAGCAGTTCTTC CASSFLSDPPEGNEQFF
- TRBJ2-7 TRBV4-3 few TGCGCCAGCAGCCAGCAACAGGGATACGAGCAGTACTTC CASSQQQGYEQYF
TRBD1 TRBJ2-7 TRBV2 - TGTGCCAGCAGTAGGGACAGGGTGGGCGAGCAGTACTTC CASSRDRVGEQYF
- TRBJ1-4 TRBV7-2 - TGTGCCAGCAGCTTGTCGGGGAATAATGAAAAACTGTTTTTT CASSLSGNNEKLFF
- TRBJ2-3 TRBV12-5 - TGTGCTAGTGGTACAGGACTTTCTAGCACAGATACGCAGTATTTT CASGTGLSSTDTQYF
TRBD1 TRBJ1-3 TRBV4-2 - TGTGCCAGCAGCCTAGACAGGGCTGGAAACACCATATATTTT CASSLDRAGNTIYF
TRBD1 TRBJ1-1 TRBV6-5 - TGTGCCAGCACCGGGACAGAGAACACTGAAGCTTTCTTT CASTGTENTEAFF
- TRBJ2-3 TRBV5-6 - TGTGCCAGCAGCTTGGGGCAGGGCCTCCTGGGGGATACGCAGTATTTT CASSLGQGLLGDTQYF
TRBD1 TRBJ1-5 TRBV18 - TGTGCCAGCTCACTCAACCGAGGGGGCCTCGATCAGCCCCAGCATTTT CASSLNRGGLDQPQHF
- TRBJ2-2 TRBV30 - TGTGCCTGGGGACGTACCGGGGAGCTGTTTTTT CAWGRTGELFF
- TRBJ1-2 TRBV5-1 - TGCGCCAGCAGCTTGGTGGGGGCGAGGTATGGCTACACCTTC CASSLVGARYGYTF
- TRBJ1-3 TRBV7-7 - TGTGCTAGCAGCTTTTCGGGGAGGGACACCATATATTTT CASSFSGRDTIYF
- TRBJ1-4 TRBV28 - TGTGCCAGCAGGGAGCCTACAACTAATGAAAAACTGTTTTTT CASREPTTNEKLFF
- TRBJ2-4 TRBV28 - TGTGCCAGCAGTTCCTACAGGGAAGCGGCCAAAAACATTCAGTACTTC CASSSYREAAKNIQYF